This entry lists 20 T cell receptor beta chains sequenced from one sample in a study of blood T cell repertoires in COVID-19. The assay was immunoSEQ multiplex PCR, and TCRdb's table has in-frame clones only and misses some. This sample has around 60,000 clones, with roughly 90% found just once. The source material was peripheral blood. The source is a man aged 60-69 years with active COVID-19.

The V call is TRBV11-3, the J call TRBJ1-1; no clear D. Germline V lookup: CDR1 SGHNT, CDR2 YENEEA. This CDR3 spans 13 amino acids. V was shortened by 3 bases and J by 3 bases, with 8 bases between the two germline ends. CDR3: CASSLMRDTEAFF. In nucleotides, the CDR3 is TGTGCCAGCAGCTTGATGAGGGACACTGAAGCTTTCTTT.

The chain employs TRBV7-8 and TRBJ2-3, with TRBD2 matching over 8 bases. The CDR3 runs to 17 residues. The germline V gene has CDR1 SGHVS and CDR2 FQNEAQ. V dropped 0 bases and J dropped 2; count of bases not matched to a gene: 7. For the CDR3, the DNA is TGTGCCAGCAGCTTAGCCCCCCGGGGGGGGATCACAGATACGCAGTATTTT. Translating it yields CASSLAPRGGITDTQYF.

The V call is TRBV11-2, the J call TRBJ1-4, with TRBD1 matching 7 bases. The V gene end was trimmed by 5 bases and the J gene end by 7 bases; junction bases not matched to a gene: 4. The CDR3 contains 13 residues. Looked up from germline, CDR1 is SGHAT and CDR2 is FQNNGV. The CDR3 sequence: CASSPGTAEKLFF. CDR3 DNA sequence: TGTGCCAGCAGCCCGGGGACAGCTGAAAAACTGTTTTTT.

The chain's CDR3 is CASSLLIETQYF. The CDR3, as DNA: TGCGCCAGCAGCCTACTCATTGAGACCCAGTACTTC. This sequence joins TRBV5-1 and TRBJ2-5; D not resolved. Trimming stripped 4 bases from V and 5 bases from J, with 9 bases between. There are 12 residues in the CDR3. Per germline, CDR1 SGHRS and CDR2 YFSETQ.

The rearrangement links TRBV4-2 to TRBJ2-6; D is unclear. The germline gives CDR1 LGHNA, CDR2 YNFKEQ. CDR3 length: 16 residues. V lost 0 bases, J lost 0 bases, and 6 bases lay in between. The DNA for the CDR3 is TGTGCCAGCAGCCAAGATCTCCCCTCTGGGGCCAACGTCCTGACTTTC. Translation gives CASSQDLPSGANVLTF.

This clone was detected only once. The chain is built from TRBV18 and TRBJ2-7; 14 bases agree with TRBD2. The ends lost 4 bases at V and 4 bases at J; junction bases unmatched: 3. From germline, CDR1 is KGHSH and CDR2 LQKENI. CDR3 size: 15 residues. The CDR3 here is CASSLGLAGAYEQYF. CDR3 in DNA: TGTGCCAGCTCACTGGGACTAGCGGGAGCGTACGAGCAGTACTTC.

The rearrangement uses TRBV18 and TRBJ2-1, with 9 nucleotides matching TRBD2. V was clipped by 4 bases and J by 5 bases; unmatched bases: 6. Looked up from germline, CDR1 is KGHSH and CDR2 is LQKENI. The CDR3 is made up of 15 amino acids. DNA for the CDR3: TGTGCCAGCTCACTCAGGACTAGCGATCACAATGAGCAGTTCTTC. This gives the protein CASSLRTSDHNEQFF.

The rearrangement uses TRBV5-5 and TRBJ1-2; a possible D gene is TRBD1 (6 bases). Trimming took off 2 bases at V and 5 bases at J, with 22 bases between the two ends. CDR3 length: 17 residues. The germline gives CDR1 SGHKS, CDR2 YYEKEE (reference sequence). The CDR3 DNA is TGTGCCAGCAGCTTTGGGGGGGGGCCCCCTTATGAATATGGCTACACCTTC. This translates into CASSFGGGPPYEYGYTF.

The chain combines TRBV4-2 with TRBJ1-5; perhaps TRBD1 as D (6 bases). The CDR3 is 16 residues long. CDR1 is LGHNA, CDR2 YNFKEQ, per germline. V was clipped by 5 bases and J by 0 bases, with 14 bases between them. The CDR3 sequence: CASSGSTDSSNQPQHF. DNA of the CDR3: TGTGCCAGCAGCGGGAGCACGGACAGTAGCAATCAGCCCCAGCATTTT.

V usage is TRBV5-4 and J usage is TRBJ1-6; no definite D call. The CDR3 is 14 residues long. V lost 1 base, J lost 7 bases, and 9 bases lay in between. The V gene's germline CDR1 is SGHNT and CDR2 YYREEE (reference sequence). CDR3 loop: CASSLYGANSPLHF. CDR3 in DNA: TGTGCCAGCAGCTTGTACGGTGCGAATTCACCCCTCCACTTT. Filled out from reference TRBV5-4 and TRBJ1-6, the complete variable domain reads ETGVTQSPTHLIKTRGQQVTLRCSSQSGHNTVSWYQQALGQGPQFIFQYYREEENGRGNFPPRFSGLQFPNYSSELNVNALELDDSALYLCASSLYGANSPLHFGNGTRLTVT.

CDR3 nucleotide sequence: TGTGCTCGGGACGGGGGGGCCTTCACCGGGGAGCTGTTTTTT. Translation gives CARDGGAFTGELFF. The chain links TRBV30 to TRBJ2-2, with 8 bases that match TRBD2. The CDR3 length is 14 residues. Germline loops: CDR1 GTSNPN, CDR2 SVGIG (reference sequence).

V and J are TRBV28 and TRBJ2-5; D remains unclear. The germline V and J ends were trimmed by 5 bases and 2 bases, with 12 bases remaining between them. The CDR3 has 14 amino acids. Germline V gives CDR1 MDHEN, CDR2 SYDVKM. The chain's CDR3 is CASSPRLLQETQYF. The DNA for the CDR3 is TGTGCCAGCAGTCCGCGACTGCTACAAGAGACCCAGTACTTC.

The J gene is TRBJ2-1, the V gene TRBV13; perhaps TRBD2 as D (6 bases). V was cut by 4 bases and J by 4 bases, with 14 bases left in between. CDR1 PRHDT and CDR2 FYEKMQ come from the germline V gene (reference sequence). The CDR3 is made up of 15 amino acids. In DNA form, the CDR3 reads TGTGCCAGCAGCTCCGCGGGACTTCTTTACAATGAGCAGTTCTTC. Translated: CASSSAGLLYNEQFF. Filled out from reference TRBV13 and TRBJ2-1, the complete variable domain reads AAGVIQSPRHLIKEKRETATLKCYPIPRHDTVYWYQQGPGQDPQFLISFYEKMQSDKGSIPDRFSAQQFSDYHSELNMSSLELGDSALYFCASSSAGLLYNEQFFGPGTRLTVL.

J is TRBJ2-7 and V is TRBV27; TRBD2 agrees at 11 bases. With V trimmed by 4 bases and J by 9 bases, 20 bases remained unmatched. CDR1 is MNHEY and CDR2 is SMNVEV in the germline V gene (reference sequence). CDR3 length: 18 residues. CDR3 sequence: CASSSLAGATPGPLGQYF. The CDR3 bases are TGTGCCAGCAGTTCACTAGCGGGAGCGACACCGGGTCCCTTGGGGCAGTACTTC.

This clone came up a few times. V is TRBV28 and J is TRBJ2-7, with 7 bases fitting TRBD1. Germline CDR1 reads MDHEN; CDR2 reads SYDVKM. The CDR3 is 14 amino acids. J lost 1 base, V lost 6 bases, and 6 bases had no gene match. The CDR3 region has the DNA TGTGCCAGCAGGGGGACAGCGTTTTCCTACGAGCAGTACTTC. Translated: CASRGTAFSYEQYF.

This chain connects TRBV2 to TRBJ2-5; no reliable D call. V was pared by 6 bases and J by 0 bases, with 5 bases between. The CDR3 contains 12 residues. Germline V lookup: CDR1 SNHLY, CDR2 FYNNEI. The CDR3 DNA follows: TGTGCCAGCAGGCCAGACCAAGAGACCCAGTACTTC. Its protein is CASRPDQETQYF. The full variable domain, in which reference TRBV2 and TRBJ2-5 provide the parts outside the CDR3, is EPEVTQTPSHQVTQMGQEVILRCVPISNHLYFYWYRQILGQKVEFLVSFYNNEISEKSEIFDDQFSVERPDGSNFTLKIRSTKLEDSAMYFCASRPDQETQYFGPGTRLLVL.

The chain combines TRBV11-2 with TRBJ1-2, with a possible D match to TRBD1 (5 bases). Germline loops: CDR1 SGHAT, CDR2 FQNNGV. Trimming removed 5 bases at V and 6 bases at J, with 16 bases between. The CDR3 consists of 14 residues. CDR3 bases: TGTGCCAGCAGCCCCCCCGGACATCTTGATGGCTACACCTTC. It specifies CASSPPGHLDGYTF.

This chain joins TRBV30 and TRBJ1-4, with D possibly matching TRBD1 (6 bases). This CDR3 is built from 16 residues. V gave up 8 bases and J gave up 1 base, with 20 bases separating them. Germline CDR1 is GTSNPN and CDR2 is SVGIG (reference sequence). CDR3 bases: TGTGCCCCAGAAGGGAGACACAGGGAAACTAATGAAAAACTGTTTTTT. The encoded protein is CAPEGRHRETNEKLFF.

J is TRBJ2-4 and V is TRBV3-1 (or the pseudogene TRBV3-2), with D hard to call. The CDR3 covers 14 residues. Germline V gives CDR1 LGHDT, CDR2 YNNKEL (reference sequence). Trimming shortened V by 1 base and J by 7 bases, and 11 bases separated the two germline ends. The chain's CDR3 is CASSQGSGWNIQYF. CDR3 DNA sequence: TGTGCCAGCAGCCAAGGTTCCGGGTGGAACATTCAGTACTTC.

The chain carries TRBV11-2 and TRBJ1-1; perhaps TRBD1 as D (6 bases). The V end lost 5 bases, the J end lost 1 base, and 14 bases lay between the germline ends. Germline V gene lookup returns CDR1 SGHAT and CDR2 FQNNGV. The CDR3 runs 15 residues. Here the CDR3 DNA reads TGTGCCAGCAGCGCCCGGGGGGGGGCGAACACTGAAGCTTTCTTT. Its protein product is CASSARGGANTEAFF.